Below are 15 T cell receptor beta chains sequenced from a single sample in a study of T cell repertoires in cytomegalovirus infection. TCRdb recomputed calls from the reads with MiXCR, one row per CDR3 protein. The repertoire consists of around 530,000 distinct CDR3 sequences, with around 27% occurring once and the leading ten covering 13%. The sequencing sample was made of PBMCs. These receptors all come from a human donor in good health (CMV status not recorded). Some clones in this sample may be carry-over from other donors' samples.

This chain connects TRBV6-2 or TRBV6-3 to TRBJ1-5; TRBD1 agrees at 8 bases. This CDR3 contains 14 residues. V lost 6 bases and J lost 7; bases outside the gene matches: 8. Germline values: CDR1 MNHEY, CDR2 SVGEGT. CDR3 nucleotides: TGTGCCAGCAGCAGACAGGGGAATGGGCAGCCCCAGCATTTT. This gives the protein CASSRQGNGQPQHF.

This clonotype has at least ten counts. V is TRBV11-2 and J is TRBJ2-2, with D unresolved. The length of the CDR3 is 17 residues. Per the germline V gene, CDR1 is SGHAT and CDR2 is FQNNGV. The V end was cut by 1 base, the J end by 0 bases, with 12 bases between. Written as DNA, the CDR3 is TGTGCCAGCAGCTTAGCCACGACACGGGCGAACACCGGGGAGCTGTTTTTT. Amino acids: CASSLATTRANTGELFF.

The rearrangement uses TRBV9 and TRBJ2-6; no firm D call. This CDR3 region has 19 residues. V was trimmed by 2 bases and J by 0 bases, leaving 18 bases between them. Germline assignment: CDR1 SGDLS and CDR2 YYNGEE. CDR3 region: CASSVRWQVETSGANVLTF. CDR3 DNA: TGTGCCAGCAGCGTTAGGTGGCAGGTCGAGACCTCTGGGGCCAACGTCCTGACTTTC.

This chain joins TRBV4-1 and TRBJ2-3, with D maybe TRBD2 (6 bases). The CDR3 extends over 14 amino acids. Germline loops: CDR1 MGHRA, CDR2 YSYEKL. V was pared by 4 bases and J by 6 bases, with 14 bases between. The CDR3 loop reads CASSLGLSADTQYF. The CDR3 nucleotides read TGCGCCAGCAGCCTGGGACTCTCGGCTGATACGCAGTATTTT.

CDR3 in amino acids: CASNPGGETQYF. As DNA, the CDR3 is TGTGCCAGCAACCCCGGTGGGGAGACCCAGTACTTC. The V call is TRBV12-3 or TRBV12-4, the J call TRBJ2-5; unclear D gene. CDR3 length: 12 residues. V lost 7 bases to trimming and J lost 5 bases, with 11 bases between them.

In DNA, the CDR3 is TGTGCCAGCAGCTCCCACAGGGGTATGAACACTGAAGCTTTCTTT. Translation gives CASSSHRGMNTEAFF. This chain connects TRBV11-2 to TRBJ1-1; 7 bases are shared with TRBD1. Germline V CDR1 and CDR2: SGHAT, FQNNGV. J lost 0 bases, V lost 4 bases, and 5 bases had no gene match. CDR3 length: 15 amino acids.

Only a few counts were recorded for this clonotype. The rearrangement joins TRBV10-3 to TRBJ1-2; 8 bases align to TRBD1. This CDR3 contains 16 residues. V lost 8 bases, J lost 0 bases, and 11 bases stayed unmatched. Germline V gene lookup returns CDR1 ENHRY and CDR2 SYGVKD. CDR3 DNA: TGTGCCATCCGGCCGGGGACAGGTCGGGCTAACTATGGCTACACCTTC. Translated, it gives CAIRPGTGRANYGYTF.

This clonotype was detected once. The chain couples TRBV3-1 to TRBJ1-2; D not certain. The CDR3 totals 12 residues. Germline V gene lookup returns CDR1 LGHDT and CDR2 YNNKEL (reference sequence). The V end lost 1 base, the J end lost 4 bases, and 4 bases lay between the germline ends. The CDR3 here is CASSQGPYGYTF. The CDR3 DNA reads as TGTGCCAGCAGCCAAGGACCCTATGGCTACACCTTC.

The chain has TRBV11-2 and TRBJ1-3; D not resolved. Germline CDR1 SGHAT, CDR2 FQNNGV. Deletions cut 6 bases from V and 2 bases from J, with 11 bases between. This CDR3 region has 14 residues. The CDR3 DNA reads TGTGCCAGCAGTCGTCCCGGGACTGGAAACACCATATATTTT. Protein: CASSRPGTGNTIYF.

This chain connects TRBV10-3 to TRBJ2-3, with D possibly matching TRBD1 (6 bases). This CDR3 has 16 residues. Per germline, CDR1 ENHRY and CDR2 SYGVKD. Between the trimmed V and J ends, which lost 0 bases and 1 base, there was a span of 11 bases. CDR3 bases: TGTGCCATCAGTGAGTCGCAGGCAGGGGGCACAGATACGCAGTATTTT. Translating it yields CAISESQAGGTDTQYF.

The chain uses TRBV30 and TRBJ1-2, with D perhaps TRBD1 (5 bases). The CDR3 consists of 14 residues. Germline-derived CDR1 and CDR2 are GTSNPN and SVGIG (reference sequence). Between the trimmed V and J ends, which lost 3 bases and 0 bases, there was a span of 11 bases. CDR3 nucleotides: TGTGCCTGGAGCACAGGCCCAACTAACTATGGCTACACCTTC. It yields the protein CAWSTGPTNYGYTF.

The genes are TRBV12-3 or TRBV12-4 and TRBJ2-2; D perhaps matches TRBD2 (5 bases). V was shortened by 6 bases and J by 2 bases, with 13 bases between the two germline ends. CDR3 length: 15 residues. The CDR3 region is CASSRTGINTGELFF. CDR3 in DNA: TGTGCCAGCAGCCGTACCGGGATAAACACCGGGGAGCTGTTTTTT.

Ten or more counts support this clonotype. The chain combines TRBV7-2 with TRBJ1-1; a weak D match, TRBD1 (6 bases). CDR1 SGHTA and CDR2 FQGNSA come from the germline V gene. CDR3 length: 16 amino acids. V was cut by 0 bases and J by 5 bases, with 16 bases left in between. CDR3 sequence (DNA): TGTGCCAGCAGCTTAGCCTTACAGGGTAAAGGTACTGAAGCTTTCTTT. Amino acids: CASSLALQGKGTEAFF.

The chain recombines TRBV10-3 with TRBJ2-1; D may be TRBD1 (6 bases). V was pared by 3 bases and J by 4 bases, with 13 bases between. In germline, CDR1 is ENHRY, CDR2 SYGVKD. This CDR3 comprises 15 residues. In DNA form, the CDR3 reads TGTGCCATCAGTGATCTGGGGGCTAATTACAATGAGCAGTTCTTC. Its protein is CAISDLGANYNEQFF.

This clonotype appeared a few times. This chain connects TRBV12-3 or TRBV12-4 to TRBJ2-7; 9 bases match TRBD1. Trimming cost V 2 bases and J 9 bases; bases outside gene matches: 11. The CDR3 has 15 residues. The CDR3 sequence is CASSLTRRDRVRQYF. CDR3 DNA: TGTGCCAGCAGTTTAACCCGCCGGGACAGGGTACGGCAGTACTTC.